The rows below give T cell receptor beta chains drawn from one sample of a study of shared clonotypes between healthy human individuals. TCRdb keeps only in-frame clones here, not all; method: immunoSEQ multiplex PCR. The table shows about 490,000 clones, with around 73% occurring only once. Sequenced material: PBMCs. Receptors were obtained from a woman aged 40 to 55 in good health. Some clones in this sample may be carry-over from other donors' samples. Both conserved end residues are trimmed from each CDR3.

v_gene,len,CDR3aa
TRBV18,11,ASSGGIHNEQF
TRBV10-1,17,ASSEWVGTSGRDGETQY
TRBV6-5,13,ASSTVQGARNEQF
TRBV28,14,ASSFPPGAYYNEQF
TRBV28,11,ASSSPRVTEAF
TRBV28,12,ASSPPRTDGELF
TRBV5-4,13,ASSLARGQNYGYT
TRBV5-1,14,ASSLAPGQGTGELF
TRBV27,12,ASSLGQGYGIQY
TRBV11-3,12,ASSLGDRTYEQY
TRBV19,15,ASSRLAVPSSYNEQF
TRBV18,14,ASSPRQVPSGNTIY
TRBV6-5,13,ASSYSGQGIKTQY
TRBV9,11,ASRSTGNTEAF
TRBV6-6,13,ASRDPASSVNEQF
TRBV25-1,11,ASSVAGNEKLF
TRBV6-5,11,ASSRDRGTEAF
TRBV7-9,10,ASSSINYGYT
TRBV27,13,ASSDYSGSTLEQY
TRBV27,12,ASSLSAFIAGQY
TRBV15,12,ATSGLAGGDEQF
TRBV13,12,ASTLRGSTGELF
TRBV7-2,12,ASSLDSGKWELF
TRBV29-1,11,SVEGGGNEKLF
TRBV4-1,17,ASSQDGRGGRTFYNEQF
TRBV7-9,13,ASSSTSGLGNEQF
TRBV5-1,11,ASSLGVNNEQF
TRBV10-3,11,ASRGTDQETQY
TRBV28,10,ASGTGGREQF
TRBV2,13,ASSANSLSGNTIY
TRBV28,14,ASSPKDRVNTGELF
TRBV19,12,ASTWTLNTGELF
TRBV6-6,13,ASREREGRTGELF
TRBV2,13,ASVRDSQNTGELF
TRBV5-4,13,ASSLSGLVMETQY
TRBV7-9,11,ASSDRVFDEQY
TRBV5-6,12,ASSLGDRDNEQF
TRBV29-1,12,SVEGTGTYNEQF
TRBV6-6,10,ASSFGAGELF
TRBV11-2,11,ASSTGHNQPQH
TRBV4-2,15,ASSQDVEGAVYNEQF
TRBV28,13,ASSPWDRDSYEQY
TRBV7-3,11,ASSPTSLGEQF
TRBV19,17,ASSIERGSLLRGGPRQF
TRBV5-1,10,ASSLYTGELF
TRBV14,14,ASSQDDAGANNEQF
TRBV5-1,11,ASSFEINTEAF
TRBV7-2,15,ASSLGDSGTVNYEQY